Each of the 16 T cell receptor beta chains below was sequenced from the same sample in a study of brain T cells in children with intractable seizures. Surgery cases with the highest brain T cell transcript signatures were chosen for sequencing. TCRdb's copy holds only in-frame clones and misses some; the assay was immunoSEQ multiplex PCR. The table has several thousand clones, roughly three quarters seen once. Here the sequenced sample was resected brain tissue, taken at surgery. These receptors all stem from a girl aged 2 to 10 with tuberous sclerosis and intractable seizures.

V is TRBV5-5 and J is TRBJ2-5; 10 bases agree with TRBD1. V shed 4 bases, J shed 5 bases, and the junction held 8 bases outside the gene matches. The germline CDR1 and CDR2 sequences are SGHKS and YYEKEE (reference sequence). The CDR3 spans 15 residues. CDR3 loop: CASSLSWGQGETQYF. The CDR3 region has the DNA TGTGCCAGCAGCCTCAGTTGGGGACAGGGGGAGACCCAGTACTTC.

This clone was detected a few times. The chain recombines TRBV20-1 with TRBJ1-1, with D maybe TRBD1 (5 bases). Germline V gives CDR1 DFQATT, CDR2 SNEGSKA (reference sequence). Deletions cut 3 bases from V and 7 bases from J, with 21 bases between. The CDR3 consists of 15 residues. The CDR3 bases are TGCAGTGCTAGTAGGGAAACGAGGGGAAGGAGTGAAGCTTTCTTT. This gives the protein CSASRETRGRSEAFF.

The chain couples TRBV9 to TRBJ1-2; D gene uncertain. There are 14 residues in the CDR3. Trimming took 3 bases from V and 2 from J, leaving 11 bases between them. The germline CDR1 and CDR2 sequences are SGDLS and YYNGEE. The CDR3 DNA is TGTGCCAGCAGCGGGGCCCCTCTAAACTATGGCTACACCTTC. Protein sequence: CASSGAPLNYGYTF.

This clone counts as large. The V call is TRBV5-1, the J call TRBJ2-7; 9 positions agree with TRBD2. The germline V gene has CDR1 SGHRS and CDR2 YFSETQ. V dropped 6 bases and J dropped 3; count of bases not matched to a gene: 4. The CDR3 length is 13 residues. For the CDR3, the DNA is TGCGCCAGCATTGCGACTAGCGGCTACGAGCAGTACGTC. It translates to CASIATSGYEQYV.

The sample holds one count of this clone. This chain connects TRBV7-8 to TRBJ1-4; a possible D gene is TRBD1 (6 bases). Germline V gives CDR1 SGHVS, CDR2 FQNEAQ. Trimming pared 1 base from V and 8 bases from J, leaving 23 bases between. The CDR3 covers 18 residues. As DNA, the CDR3 is TGTGCCAGCAGCTTAGTGGCCGGGGGCGCGTTGGACTACGAAAAACTGTTTTTT. It encodes CASSLVAGGALDYEKLFF.

This sequence joins TRBV4-2 and TRBJ2-1, with 9 bases lining up with TRBD2. CDR1 is LGHNA and CDR2 is YNFKEQ in the germline V gene. V was clipped by 1 base and J by 5 bases; unmatched bases: 9. The CDR3 runs to 17 residues. The CDR3 sequence: CASSQVSWASGDNEQFF. The CDR3 region has the DNA TGTGCCAGCAGCCAAGTTAGTTGGGCTAGCGGGGACAATGAGCAGTTCTTC.

V usage is TRBV7-8 and J usage is TRBJ2-5; 7 bases agree with TRBD1. Germline values: CDR1 SGHVS, CDR2 FQNEAQ. V shed 3 bases and J 5 bases; nucleotides not matched to a gene: 3. The CDR3 contains 13 residues. The CDR3 DNA follows: TGTGCCAGCAGCTTTACAGGGGCGGAGACCCAGTACTTC. Encoded protein: CASSFTGAETQYF.

Concerning this clone: This specimen includes other DNA sequences encoding the same CDR3. The J gene is TRBJ1-4, the V gene TRBV6-5; 8 bases agree with TRBD1. The V gene end was trimmed by 3 bases and the J gene end by 8 bases; junction bases not matched to a gene: 8. Looked up from germline, CDR1 is MNHEY and CDR2 is SVGAGI. This CDR3 has 15 residues. This CDR3 reads CASSYFQGAREKLFF. CDR3 in DNA: TGTGCCAGCAGTTATTTTCAGGGGGCGAGGGAAAAACTGTTTTTT.

The J gene is TRBJ1-3, the V gene TRBV7-3; TRBD1 matches 10 bases. This CDR3 spans 13 amino acids. Trimming cost V 5 bases and J 8 bases; bases outside gene matches: 3. The germline gives CDR1 SGHTA, CDR2 FQGTGA. The CDR3: CASSPGQGDTIYF. CDR3 in DNA: TGTGCCAGCAGCCCCGGACAGGGGGACACCATATATTTT.

This clone turned up a few times. The V call is TRBV7-3, the J call TRBJ2-3; 7 bases match TRBD1. Germline CDR1 and CDR2: SGHTA and FQGTGA. The CDR3 loop spans 14 amino acids. The V gene end was trimmed by 3 bases and the J gene end by 2 bases; junction bases not matched to a gene: 2. CDR3 amino acids: CASSLTGTTDTQYF. The DNA for the CDR3 is TGTGCCAGCAGCTTGACAGGGACCACAGATACGCAGTATTTT.

V gene TRBV12-3 or TRBV12-4 combines with J gene TRBJ1-2, with 11 nucleotides matching TRBD1. The V segment lost 4 bases and the J segment 7 bases; nucleotides outside the gene matches: 2. The CDR3 has 13 amino acids. The CDR3 DNA reads TGTGCCAGCAGTTGGGGACAGGGGGGTGGCTACACCTTC. It encodes CASSWGQGGGYTF.

The chain uses TRBV6-5 and TRBJ1-1; TRBD1 matches 7 bases. Germline V gene data show CDR1 as MNHEY and CDR2 as SVGAGI. V dropped 5 bases and J dropped 0; count of bases not matched to a gene: 6. The CDR3 consists of 15 residues. This chain's CDR3 is CASSRMGQLNTEAFF. The CDR3 region has the DNA TGTGCCAGCAGTCGGATGGGACAGCTGAACACTGAAGCTTTCTTT.

The chain links TRBV30 to TRBJ1-6; D possibly corresponds to TRBD1 (6 bases). In germline, CDR1 is GTSNPN, CDR2 SVGIG (reference sequence). Trimming left V 0 bases short and J 5 bases short, with 11 bases between. The length of the CDR3 is 15 residues. Here the CDR3 DNA reads TGTGCCTGGAGTGTACACAGGACAGATAATTCACCCCTCCACTTT. The encoded protein is CAWSVHRTDNSPLHF.

The rearrangement links TRBV12-3 or TRBV12-4 to TRBJ2-2; D uncertain. Trimming left V 6 bases short and J 4 bases short, with 9 bases between. CDR3 size: 13 residues. The CDR3 is CASSMAVTGELFF. The CDR3 nucleotides are TGTGCCAGCAGCATGGCGGTCACCGGGGAGCTGTTTTTT.

This clone showed up just once. V usage is TRBV9 and J usage is TRBJ2-1; no clear D. The CDR3 consists of 15 residues. CDR1 is SGDLS and CDR2 is YYNGEE in the germline V gene. V was pared by 3 bases and J by 6 bases, with 16 bases between. The CDR3 sequence: CASSGGQAPSNEQFF. DNA for the CDR3: TGTGCCAGCAGCGGTGGGCAGGCTCCGTCCAATGAGCAGTTCTTC.

The chain recombines TRBV7-8 with TRBJ2-5, with 8 bases matching TRBD1. V lost 2 bases to trimming and J lost 4 bases; unmatched junction nucleotides: 3. The CDR3 totals 14 residues. CDR1 is SGHVS and CDR2 is FQNEAQ in the germline V gene. The CDR3 loop is CASSLRTGSETQYF. Written as DNA, the CDR3 is TGTGCCAGCAGCTTAAGGACAGGGTCAGAGACCCAGTACTTC.